A selection of T cell receptor beta chains follows, all from one sample in a study of regulatory T cells in long-lasting Graves disease. Each CDR3 protein is one row after TCRdb ran MiXCR on the multiplex PCR reads. The sample yields a few hundred thousand distinct CDR3 sequences, about 13% seen once. These data were also filed under a second study, of T cells in Graves' hyperthyroidism and ophthalmopathy.

Sequencing was performed on peripheral blood mononuclear cells (PBMCs), taken at new diagnosis, from a patient treated with antithyroid drugs. The receptors originated from a man aged 25 to 45 with Graves disease. Both conserved end residues are part of each CDR3. D genes are given only for firm matches. Clone size is not always given. Where it is, it says once, few, many or a class for expanded clones.

TRBJ2-1 TRBV27 many . CASSYSSYNEQFF TGTGCCAGCAGTTATAGTTCTTACAATGAGCAGTTCTTC
TRBJ1-4 TRBV6-1 many . CASRPGGAEGKLFF TGTGCCAGCAGACCCGGGGGGGCTGAGGGGAAACTGTTTTTT
TRBJ2-7 TRBV5-1 many TRBD1 CASSPKQGTGSYEQYF TGCGCCAGCAGCCCGAAGCAGGGGACAGGGAGCTACGAGCAGTACTTC
TRBJ2-7 TRBV9 few . CASSPLPADSYEQYF TGTGCCAGCAGCCCCCTCCCCGCGGACAGCTACGAGCAGTACTTC
TRBJ2-3 TRBV3-1 few . CASSQVYREGGTDTQYF TGTGCCAGCAGCCAAGTATACAGGGAAGGGGGCACAGATACGCAGTATTTT
TRBJ2-1 TRBV6-2/TRBV6-3 many . CASSHEGGRVNEQFF TGTGCCAGCAGCCACGAGGGGGGGAGAGTCAATGAGCAGTTCTTC
TRBJ1-1 TRBV5-6 many . CASSLAASARGAFF TGTGCCAGCAGCTTGGCCGCATCGGCTAGGGGAGCTTTCTTT
TRBJ2-2 TRBV7-9 many . CASSDRLFTGELFF TGTGCCAGCAGTGACCGGCTGTTCACCGGGGAGCTGTTTTTT
TRBJ2-1 TRBV25-1 few TRBD2 CASSTTGGYEQFF TGTGCCAGCAGTACAACGGGGGGGTATGAGCAGTTCTTC
TRBJ2-2 TRBV11-2 many . CASSQGRTGELFF TGTGCCAGCAGTCAGGGACGAACCGGGGAGCTGTTTTTT
TRBJ2-5 TRBV30 many . CAWSDLQALQETQYF TGTGCCTGGAGTGATTTGCAGGCACTCCAAGAGACCCAGTACTTC
TRBJ2-7 TRBV27 many TRBD1 CASSPYPNDRAEQYF TGTGCCAGCAGTCCATATCCTAATGACAGGGCCGAGCAGTACTTC
TRBJ1-5 TRBV19 few . CASRQSGSNQPQHF TGTGCCAGCCGGCAGTCGGGGAGCAATCAGCCCCAGCATTTT
TRBJ2-7 TRBV29-1 . . CSVGWGDYEQYF TGCAGCGTTGGTTGGGGGGACTACGAGCAGTACTTC
TRBJ1-5 TRBV20-1 . . CSARGGSGGLGNQPQHF TGCAGTGCTAGAGGTGGTTCGGGGGGTTTGGGCAATCAGCCCCAGCATTTT
TRBJ1-1 TRBV13 many TRBD1 CASSLDLQGVQAFF TGTGCCAGCAGCTTAGACCTACAGGGGGTTCAAGCTTTCTTT
TRBJ2-7 TRBV27 many TRBD1 CASSLPGQQYSYEQYF TGTGCCAGCAGTTTACCGGGACAGCAATACTCCTACGAGCAGTACTTC
TRBJ2-3 TRBV5-1 many . CASSLLGTDTQYF TGTGCCAGCAGCTTACTAGGTACAGATACGCAGTATTTT
TRBJ1-1 TRBV7-2 many . CASSLGASTEAFF TGTGCCAGCAGCTTAGGGGCCAGTACTGAAGCTTTCTTT
TRBJ2-1 TRBV9 . . CASSVAQHNEQFF TGTGCCAGCAGCGTAGCACAGCACAATGAGCAGTTCTTC
TRBJ1-2 TRBV12-5 many . CASGLGQLFGYSF TGTGCTAGTGGTTTGGGACAGTTGTTTGGCTACTCCTTC
TRBJ1-2 TRBV7-2 many . CASSPRDGWGYGYTF TGTGCCAGCAGCCCCCGTGATGGTTGGGGCTATGGCTACACCTTC
TRBJ1-2 TRBV19 . . CASSIDVARGYGYTF TGTGCCAGTAGTATAGATGTCGCGAGGGGCTATGGCTACACCTTC
TRBJ1-2 TRBV30 . . CAWSVTGRAHGYTF TGTGCCTGGAGTGTAACGGGACGGGCCCATGGCTACACCTTC
TRBJ1-2 TRBV30 . . CAWSLGRFGYTF TGTGCCTGGAGTCTGGGGCGGTTTGGCTACACCTTC
TRBJ2-5 TRBV12-3/TRBV12-4 many . CASSLIQGETTQYF TGTGCCAGCAGTTTAATACAGGGTGAAACGACCCAGTACTTC
TRBJ2-3 TRBV5-1 many . CASSLLRGAGTDTQYF TGCGCCAGCAGCTTGTTACGGGGCGCAGGCACAGATACGCAGTATTTT
TRBJ2-1 TRBV25-1 . TRBD2 CASSEPGLAENEQFF TGTGCCAGCAGTGAACCGGGACTAGCGGAAAATGAGCAGTTCTTC
TRBJ2-1 TRBV5-1 many TRBD2 CASSPGLAGTEQFF TGCGCCAGCAGCCCGGGACTAGCGGGAACTGAGCAGTTCTTC
TRBJ2-3 TRBV10-3 few . CAINPQLSSTDTQYF TGTGCCATCAACCCCCAGTTGTCTAGCACAGATACGCAGTATTTT
TRBJ2-7 TRBV2 few . CASTKIRWTDSYEQYF TGTGCCAGCACCAAAATCCGGTGGACGGACTCCTACGAGCAGTACTTC
TRBJ2-5 TRBV20-1 many . CSARASTETQYF TGCAGTGCTAGAGCTAGCACGGAGACCCAGTACTTC
TRBJ2-7 TRBV20-1 many . CSARDRGSLYEQYF TGCAGTGCTAGAGACAGGGGATCCCTCTACGAGCAGTACTTC
TRBJ2-7 TRBV5-1 many . CASSNAGDYEQYF TGCGCCAGCAGCAACGCAGGGGACTACGAGCAGTACTTC
TRBJ2-2 TRBV12-3/TRBV12-4 many . CASRGYTGELFF TGTGCCAGCAGAGGCTACACCGGGGAGCTGTTTTTT
TRBJ2-5 TRBV7-2 many TRBD1 CASSEDRGRWETQYF TGTGCCAGCAGCGAAGACAGGGGGCGCTGGGAGACCCAGTACTTC
TRBJ2-1 TRBV30 many . CACLLYNEQFF TGTGCCTGCCTCTTATACAATGAGCAGTTCTTC
TRBJ2-4 TRBV20-1 few . CSSFGLAKNIQYF TGCAGTTCTTTCGGTCTAGCCAAAAACATTCAGTACTTC
TRBJ2-1 TRBV11-2 many TRBD2 CASSFNLWGLAGGGVSNEQFF TGTGCCAGCAGTTTCAATCTCTGGGGACTAGCGGGAGGGGGTGTAAGTAATGAGCAGTTCTTC
TRBJ2-3 TRBV24-1 many . CATSDSPTGTDTQYF TGTGCCACCAGTGATTCGCCGACAGGCACAGATACGCAGTATTTT
TRBJ1-1 TRBV30 few . CAWSVTAVTEAFF TGTGCCTGGAGTGTAACGGCAGTCACTGAAGCTTTCTTT
TRBJ1-2 TRBV10-3 many . CAISESPGLYGYTF TGTGCCATCAGTGAGTCACCCGGGCTCTATGGCTACACCTTC